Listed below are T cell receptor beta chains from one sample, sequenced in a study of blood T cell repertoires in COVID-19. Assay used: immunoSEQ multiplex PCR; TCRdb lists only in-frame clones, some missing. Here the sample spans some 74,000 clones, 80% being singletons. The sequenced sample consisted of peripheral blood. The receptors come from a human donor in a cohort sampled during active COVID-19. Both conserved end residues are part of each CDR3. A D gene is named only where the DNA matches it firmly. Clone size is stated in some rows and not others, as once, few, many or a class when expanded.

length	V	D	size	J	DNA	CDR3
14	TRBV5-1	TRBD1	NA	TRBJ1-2	TGCGCCAGCAGCCCGGCAACAGGGGGCTATGGCTACACCTTC	CASSPATGGYGYTF
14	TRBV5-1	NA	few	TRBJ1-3	TGCGCCAGCAGACAGGGACCCTCTGGAAACACCATATATTTT	CASRQGPSGNTIYF
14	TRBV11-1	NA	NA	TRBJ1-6	TGTGCCAGCAATCGCGGGGATCGGAGTTCACCCCTCCACTTT	CASNRGDRSSPLHF
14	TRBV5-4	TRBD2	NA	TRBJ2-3	TGTGCCAGCAGCTTAGGGAGGGCCCCAGATACGCAGTATTTT	CASSLGRAPDTQYF
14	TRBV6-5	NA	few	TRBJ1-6	TGTGCCAGCAGGTCGTCTAGCAGTAATTCACCCCTCCACTTT	CASRSSSSNSPLHF
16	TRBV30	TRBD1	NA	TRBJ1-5	TGTGCCTGGAGTCCGGACAGGGGGCTAGGCAATCAGCCCCAGCATTTT	CAWSPDRGLGNQPQHF
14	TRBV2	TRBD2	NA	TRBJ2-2	TGTGCCAGCACCAGCGGGAGAGGCGCCGGGGAGCTGTTTTTT	CASTSGRGAGELFF
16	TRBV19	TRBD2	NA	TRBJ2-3	TGTGCCAGTAGTAGTCGGCGGCGGGGGGGAGCAGATACGCAGTATTTT	CASSSRRRGGADTQYF
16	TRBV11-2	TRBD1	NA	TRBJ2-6	TGTGCCAGCAGCTTAGATACAGGGGTTGGGGCCAACGTCCTGACTTTC	CASSLDTGVGANVLTF
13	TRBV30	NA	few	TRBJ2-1	TGTGCCTGGAGTGTAGGTCAGGGGAGCGAGCAGTTCTTC	CAWSVGQGSEQFF
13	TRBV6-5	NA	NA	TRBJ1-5	TGTGCCAGCAGTTTCAGCCAGGGTCAGCCCCAGCATTTT	CASSFSQGQPQHF
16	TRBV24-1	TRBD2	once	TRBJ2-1	TGTGCCACCAGTTTGTCTGGGCGGGAGGGCCCCAATGAGCAGTTCTTC	CATSLSGREGPNEQFF
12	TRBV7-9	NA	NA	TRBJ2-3	TGTGCCAGCAGCCTACTCACAGATACGCAGTATTTT	CASSLLTDTQYF
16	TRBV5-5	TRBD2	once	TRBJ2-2	TGTGCCAGCAGCCCCACTAGCGGGGGGGCCACCGGGGAGCTGTTTTTT	CASSPTSGGATGELFF
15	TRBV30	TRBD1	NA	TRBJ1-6	TGTGCCTGGAGTACTGGGACAGGGTATAATTCACCCCTCCACTTT	CAWSTGTGYNSPLHF
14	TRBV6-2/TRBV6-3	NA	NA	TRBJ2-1	TGTGCCAGCAGTTCCTCGACAACCTACAATGAGCAGTTCTTC	CASSSSTTYNEQFF
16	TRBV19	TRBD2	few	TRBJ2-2	TGTGCCAGTAGTCCCCTAGCGGGAGGTGACACCGGGGAGCTGTTTTTT	CASSPLAGGDTGELFF
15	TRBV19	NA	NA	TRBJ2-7	TGTGCCAGTAGGACCCGACAGGCACCGACCTACGAGCAGTACTTC	CASRTRQAPTYEQYF
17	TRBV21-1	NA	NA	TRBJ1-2	TGTGCCAGCAGCCATTGGACAGGGGGCACCTACGGAAAAGGCTACACCTTC	CASSHWTGGTYGKGYTF
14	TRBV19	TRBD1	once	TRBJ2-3	TGTGCCAGTAGGGACAGGGGTAGCACAGATACGCAGTATTTT	CASRDRGSTDTQYF
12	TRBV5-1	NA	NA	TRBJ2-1	TGCGCCAGCAGCTCCCAGGGGGGTGAGCAGTTCTTC	CASSSQGGEQFF
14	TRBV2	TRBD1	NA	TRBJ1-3	TGTGCCAGCAGTGTCGACAGGGAGGTGGGCACCATATATTTT	CASSVDREVGTIYF
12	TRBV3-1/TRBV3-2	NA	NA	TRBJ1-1	TGTGCCAGCAGCCAAGATTACGGTGAAGCTTTCTTT	CASSQDYGEAFF
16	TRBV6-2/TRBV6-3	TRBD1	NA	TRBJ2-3	TGTGCCAGCAGTTACGAGACAGGGGGCTTTACAGATACGCAGTATTTT	CASSYETGGFTDTQYF
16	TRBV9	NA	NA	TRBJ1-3	TGTGCCAGCAGCGTAGAGAAAGGGGTCACTGGAAACACCATATATTTT	CASSVEKGVTGNTIYF
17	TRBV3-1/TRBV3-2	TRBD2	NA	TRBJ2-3	TGTGCCAGCAGCCAAGGACTAGCGGGGGGGAGCACAGATACGCAGTATTTT	CASSQGLAGGSTDTQYF
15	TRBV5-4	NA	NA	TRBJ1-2	TGTGCCAGCAGCCGCCTGACAACGAATAACTATGGCTACACCTTC	CASSRLTTNNYGYTF
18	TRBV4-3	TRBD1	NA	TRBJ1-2	TGCGCCAGCAGCCAAGATGCCCGGACAGGGTTAAGTAACTATGGCTACACCTTC	CASSQDARTGLSNYGYTF
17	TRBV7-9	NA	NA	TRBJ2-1	TGTGCCAGCAGTTTAACTAGTCTAAGGAGCTCCTACAATGAGCAGTTCTTC	CASSLTSLRSSYNEQFF
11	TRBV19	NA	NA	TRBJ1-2	TGTGCCAGTAGTATACAGGGTGGCTACACCTTC	CASSIQGGYTF
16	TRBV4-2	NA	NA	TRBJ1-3	TGTGCCAGCAGCCATGCCGGGGGTTTGGCTGGAAACACCATATATTTT	CASSHAGGLAGNTIYF
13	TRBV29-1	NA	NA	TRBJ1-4	TGCAGCGTGGGGACTCTTGCAAATGAAAAACTGTTTTTT	CSVGTLANEKLFF
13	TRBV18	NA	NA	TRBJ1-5	TGTGCCAGCGCGGACACAAACAATCAGCCCCAGCATTTT	CASADTNNQPQHF